Listed below are T cell receptor beta chains from one sample, sequenced in a study of early T cells in non-severe SARS-CoV-2 infection. A single record per CDR3 protein comes from TCRdb applying MiXCR to the 5' RACE reads. The repertoire has 84,000 or so distinct CDR3 sequences, over 10% of them found once; the top ten carry less than 3%. The sequenced sample consisted of whole blood. These receptors came from an adult who was a healthcare worker with PCR-confirmed SARS-CoV-2 infection or an uninfected control (not recorded which). Each CDR3 is given with its conserved first and last residue. D genes are given only for firm matches. Size tells how often a clone was seen (once, few, many) or the class of an expanded clone, and some rows leave it out.

size	D	V	J	DNA	CDR3
NA	TRBD1	TRBV11-2	TRBJ2-7	TGTGCCAGCAGGGGACGGACAGGGGGCTACGAGCAGTACTTC	CASRGRTGGYEQYF
NA	NA	TRBV6-2/TRBV6-3	TRBJ2-7	TGTGCCAGCAGTAACGCTGGGGGCTACGAGCAGTACTTC	CASSNAGGYEQYF
NA	NA	TRBV7-9	TRBJ2-4	TGTGCCAGCAGCGCTTCGATCGGGGCGGCCAAAAACATTCAGTACTTC	CASSASIGAAKNIQYF
few	NA	TRBV11-2	TRBJ2-1	TGTGCCAGCAGCTTAGCCCAGTTATCCTACAATGAGCAGTTCTTC	CASSLAQLSYNEQFF
many	NA	TRBV6-6	TRBJ2-7	TGTGCCAGCAGTACCGGGCCTGGGGAGCAGTACTTC	CASSTGPGEQYF
NA	NA	TRBV20-1	TRBJ2-7	TGCAGTGCTGCTATATCCGGGATTTCCTACGAGCAGTACTTC	CSAAISGISYEQYF
NA	NA	TRBV2	TRBJ1-4	TGTGCCAGCATCAGTAATGAAAAACTGTTTTTT	CASISNEKLFF
many	NA	TRBV9	TRBJ2-2	TGTGCCAGCAGCGTGACAGTCACCGGGGAGCTGTTTTTT	CASSVTVTGELFF
few	NA	TRBV14	TRBJ2-7	TGTGCCAGCAGCCTCCGGGACAAAACCTACGAGCAGTACTTC	CASSLRDKTYEQYF
NA	NA	TRBV7-9	TRBJ1-4	TGTGCCAGCAGCTTCGGCGCGATCAACGAGGAAAAACTGTTTTTT	CASSFGAINEEKLFF
many	NA	TRBV20-1	TRBJ1-1	TGCAGTGCTAGAGATATGACCGTCTTTGAAGCTTTCTTT	CSARDMTVFEAFF
many	NA	TRBV20-1	TRBJ1-2	TGCAGTGCTAGAGATCAGGCGGGACAACATAACTATGGCTACACCTTC	CSARDQAGQHNYGYTF
many	TRBD2	TRBV7-2	TRBJ2-5	TGTGCCAGCAGCTTACCAGGGAGGGTAGAGACCCAGTACTTC	CASSLPGRVETQYF
NA	NA	TRBV12-2	TRBJ2-7	TGTACAAGTCGCCCAACTAGCGGGAGATCCACCTACGAGCAGTACTTC	CTSRPTSGRSTYEQYF
NA	TRBD2	TRBV5-1	TRBJ2-2	TGCGCCAGCAGCAACGGACTAGCGGGAGCTAACACCGGGGAGCTGTTTTTT	CASSNGLAGANTGELFF
NA	TRBD1	TRBV4-2	TRBJ1-3	TGTGCCAGCAGCCGAGGACAGGGGACTGGAAACACCATATATTTT	CASSRGQGTGNTIYF